These T cell receptor beta chains were read from a single sample in a study of beta chain features in type 1 diabetes. Generated by immunoSEQ multiplex PCR, the TCRdb table keeps only in-frame clones and is missing some. The sample shows fewer than 25,000 clones, roughly 66% of them seen only once. Sequenced material: Tregs from blood. These receptors came from a man aged 18 to 30 with type 1 diabetes. Both conserved end residues are part of each CDR3. A D gene is named only where the DNA matches it firmly. Clone sizes are given selectively: once, few, many, or a class where the clone is expanded.

v_gene: TRBV29-1
abundance: -
d_gene: TRBD1
j_gene: TRBJ2-7
CDR3aa: CSARGTGGFEQYF
CDR3nt: TGCAGCGCTCGGGGGACAGGGGGCTTCGAGCAGTACTTC

v_gene: TRBV18
abundance: few
d_gene: TRBD1
j_gene: TRBJ2-1
CDR3aa: CASSLGTGGYNEQFF
CDR3nt: TGTGCCAGCTCACTTGGGACAGGGGGCTACAATGAGCAGTTCTTC

v_gene: TRBV2
abundance: few
d_gene: -
j_gene: TRBJ2-7
CDR3aa: CASSASGPKGLEQYF
CDR3nt: TGTGCCAGCAGTGCCTCCGGGCCTAAGGGGCTCGAGCAGTACTTC

v_gene: TRBV2
abundance: -
d_gene: TRBD1
j_gene: TRBJ2-7
CDR3aa: CASSRRDRGLYEQYF
CDR3nt: TGTGCCAGCAGTCGCCGGGACAGGGGGCTCTACGAGCAGTACTTC

v_gene: TRBV10-3
abundance: medium-sized
d_gene: TRBD2
j_gene: TRBJ2-7
CDR3aa: CAISESGGTYEQYF
CDR3nt: TGTGCCATCAGTGAATCGGGGGGTACCTACGAGCAGTACTTC

v_gene: TRBV25-1
abundance: -
d_gene: TRBD1
j_gene: TRBJ2-2
CDR3aa: CASSSAPGTGSGELFF
CDR3nt: TGTGCCAGCAGTTCGGCTCCCGGGACAGGGTCCGGGGAGCTGTTTTTT

v_gene: TRBV30
abundance: few
d_gene: TRBD1
j_gene: TRBJ1-1
CDR3aa: CAWTDRAEAFF
CDR3nt: TGTGCCTGGACCGACAGGGCGGAAGCTTTCTTT

v_gene: TRBV6-5
abundance: once
d_gene: -
j_gene: TRBJ2-7
CDR3aa: CAVTRGRGYEQYF
CDR3nt: TGTGCCGTGACCAGGGGCCGAGGCTACGAGCAGTACTTC

v_gene: TRBV6-5
abundance: -
d_gene: -
j_gene: TRBJ1-3
CDR3aa: CASKQSSLRNTIYF
CDR3nt: TGTGCCAGCAAGCAGTCCTCCCTGAGGAACACCATATATTTT

v_gene: TRBV7-2
abundance: -
d_gene: -
j_gene: TRBJ1-1
CDR3aa: CASSFFRNTEAFF
CDR3nt: TGTGCCAGCAGCTTCTTTCGGAACACTGAAGCTTTCTTT

v_gene: TRBV4-3
abundance: -
d_gene: TRBD1
j_gene: TRBJ2-2
CDR3aa: CASSRQIGQGERELFF
CDR3nt: TGCGCCAGCAGCCGGCAAATAGGGCAGGGGGAAAGGGAGCTGTTTTTT

v_gene: TRBV19
abundance: -
d_gene: -
j_gene: TRBJ1-5
CDR3aa: CASSIAGPGNQPQHF
CDR3nt: TGTGCCAGTAGTATAGCCGGCCCAGGAAACCAGCCCCAGCATTTT

v_gene: TRBV15
abundance: -
d_gene: TRBD1
j_gene: TRBJ1-4
CDR3aa: CATSEGTGKSSEKLFF
CDR3nt: TGTGCCACCAGCGAAGGGACAGGGAAGTCAAGTGAAAAACTGTTTTTT

v_gene: TRBV25-1
abundance: -
d_gene: -
j_gene: TRBJ2-2
CDR3aa: CASSEAPGQLKTGELFF
CDR3nt: TGTGCCAGCAGTGAAGCCCCTGGCCAGTTGAAAACCGGGGAGCTGTTTTTT

v_gene: TRBV10-3
abundance: few
d_gene: -
j_gene: TRBJ2-3
CDR3aa: CAISERDTYEQYF
CDR3nt: TGTGCCATCAGTGAGCGGGACACGTACGAGCAGTATTTT

v_gene: TRBV7-2
abundance: -
d_gene: -
j_gene: TRBJ1-4
CDR3aa: CASSSLGGGREKLFF
CDR3nt: TGTGCCAGCAGCTCCTTGGGGGGAGGACGGGAAAAACTGTTTTTT

v_gene: TRBV11-2
abundance: few
d_gene: -
j_gene: TRBJ2-7
CDR3aa: CASSSHFAGEQYF
CDR3nt: TGTGCCAGCAGCTCCCACTTCGCAGGCGAGCAGTACTTC

v_gene: TRBV6-5
abundance: -
d_gene: -
j_gene: TRBJ2-5
CDR3aa: CASSPGHLETQYF
CDR3nt: TGTGCCAGCAGTCCCGGACATTTAGAGACCCAGTACTTC

v_gene: TRBV4-3
abundance: few
d_gene: TRBD2
j_gene: TRBJ2-3
CDR3aa: CASSFGRGAPDTQYF
CDR3nt: TGCGCCAGCAGTTTTGGGCGGGGGGCGCCAGATACGCAGTATTTT

v_gene: TRBV10-3
abundance: once
d_gene: TRBD2
j_gene: TRBJ2-5
CDR3aa: CAISGGLAGELETQYF
CDR3nt: TGTGCCATCAGTGGAGGACTAGCGGGAGAGTTGGAGACCCAGTACTTC